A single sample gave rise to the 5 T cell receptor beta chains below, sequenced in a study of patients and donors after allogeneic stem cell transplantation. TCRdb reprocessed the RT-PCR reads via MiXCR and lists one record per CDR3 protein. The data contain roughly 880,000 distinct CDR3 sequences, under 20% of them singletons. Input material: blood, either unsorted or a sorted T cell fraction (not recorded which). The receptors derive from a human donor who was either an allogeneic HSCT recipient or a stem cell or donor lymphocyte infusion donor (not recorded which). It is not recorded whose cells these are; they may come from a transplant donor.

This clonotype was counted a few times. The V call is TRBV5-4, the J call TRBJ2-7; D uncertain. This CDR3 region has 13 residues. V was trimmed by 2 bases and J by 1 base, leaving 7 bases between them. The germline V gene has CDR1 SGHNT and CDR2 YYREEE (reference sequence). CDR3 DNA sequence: TGTGCCAGCAGCTTTAGGGCGTCCTACGAGCAGTACTTC. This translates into CASSFRASYEQYF.

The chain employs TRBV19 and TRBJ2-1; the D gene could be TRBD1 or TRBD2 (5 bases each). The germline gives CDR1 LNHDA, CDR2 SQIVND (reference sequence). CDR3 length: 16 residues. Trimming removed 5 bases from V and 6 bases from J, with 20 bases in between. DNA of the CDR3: TGTGCCAGTAGTTCCTCTAGCCTCAAGGGACGCAATGAGCAGTTCTTC. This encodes CASSSSSLKGRNEQFF.

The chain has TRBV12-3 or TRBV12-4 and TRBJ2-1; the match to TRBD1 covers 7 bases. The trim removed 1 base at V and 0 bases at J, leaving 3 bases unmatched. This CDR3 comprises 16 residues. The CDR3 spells CASSLGGGHSYNEQFF. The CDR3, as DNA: TGTGCCAGCAGTTTAGGAGGGGGCCACTCCTACAATGAGCAGTTCTTC.

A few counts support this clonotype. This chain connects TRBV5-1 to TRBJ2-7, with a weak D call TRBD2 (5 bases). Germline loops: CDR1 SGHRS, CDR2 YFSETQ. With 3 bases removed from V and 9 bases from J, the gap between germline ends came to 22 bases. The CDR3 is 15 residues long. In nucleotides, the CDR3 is TGCGCCAGCAGCTCCGACTACCTCGCAGGTAAAGGGCAGTACTTC. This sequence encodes CASSSDYLAGKGQYF.

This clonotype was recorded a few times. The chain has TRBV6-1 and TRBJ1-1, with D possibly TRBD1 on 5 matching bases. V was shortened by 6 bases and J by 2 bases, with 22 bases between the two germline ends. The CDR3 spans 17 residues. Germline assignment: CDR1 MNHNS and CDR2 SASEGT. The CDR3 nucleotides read TGTGCCAGCAGGCCGGTGGGGGGAATGAGTTCAAACACTGAAGCTTTCTTT. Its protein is CASRPVGGMSSNTEAFF.